This entry lists 20 T cell receptor beta chains sequenced from one sample in a study of Ad26.COV2.S vaccination and SARS-CoV-2 variants. The table came from immunoSEQ multiplex PCR; TCRdb's copy has only in-frame clones and leaves some out. In the table there are about 420,000 clones, approximately 87% of which are singletons. Treatment: about 20 received Ad26.COV2.S at low or high dose, single or two shots; roughly five received placebo; per-sample allocation not given. Sampling happened 63 days after the first vaccine or placebo injection. Specimen: peripheral blood, collected in a trial of Ad26.COV2.S vaccine versus placebo. The receptors stem from a person between 18 and 59 years old who received the Ad26.COV2.S COVID-19 vaccine or a placebo.

V and J are TRBV9 and TRBJ2-1, with D maybe TRBD1 (5 bases). Trimming took off 0 bases at V and 4 bases at J, with 14 bases between the two ends. CDR1 SGDLS and CDR2 YYNGEE come from the germline V gene. The CDR3 is made up of 16 amino acids. The CDR3 DNA reads as TGTGCCAGCAGCGTAGCTACAGGCCCGCCGTACAATGAGCAGTTCTTC. This gives the protein CASSVATGPPYNEQFF.

V and J are TRBV29-1 and TRBJ2-3; a weak D match, TRBD1 (6 bases). Trimming left V 4 bases short and J 6 bases short, with 11 bases between. Germline assignment: CDR1 SQVTM and CDR2 ANQGSEA. CDR3 length: 12 residues. The CDR3: CSVGRGLDTQYF. DNA for the CDR3: TGCAGCGTTGGCAGGGGTTTGGATACGCAGTATTTT.

A single count supports this clone. This chain links TRBV5-1 with TRBJ1-6, with D uncertain. Trimming left V 3 bases short and J 7 bases short, with 14 bases between. Germline lookup yields CDR1 SGHRS and CDR2 YFSETQ. This CDR3 region has 15 residues. The CDR3 protein is CASSSDPRGNSPLHF. CDR3 DNA: TGCGCCAGCAGCTCGGACCCCCGAGGGAATTCACCCCTCCACTTT.

This chain joins TRBV7-6 and TRBJ2-1; D is possibly TRBD1 (6 bases). The germline V gene has CDR1 SGHVS and CDR2 FNYEAQ. V shed 1 base and J shed 7 bases, with 11 bases lying between them. The CDR3 is made up of 14 amino acids. CDR3 residues: CASSLEGDGNEQFF. The CDR3 DNA reads TGTGCCAGCAGCTTAGAGGGGGACGGGAATGAGCAGTTCTTC.

The chain carries TRBV6-6 and TRBJ1-2; TRBD1 matches at 9 bases. CDR1 is MNHNY, CDR2 SVGAGI, per germline (reference sequence). Losses at the gene ends were 2 bases for V and 7 bases for J; bases not matched to a gene: 2. The CDR3 is 13 amino acids. CDR3 nucleotides: TGTGCCAGCAGTTACGGACAGGGGTTTGGCTACACCTTC. It is translated as CASSYGQGFGYTF.

The rearrangement links TRBV30 to TRBJ2-5; D is unresolved. Germline-derived CDR1 and CDR2 are GTSNPN and SVGIG (reference sequence). Deletions cut 0 bases from V and 5 bases from J, with 7 bases between. The CDR3 runs 12 residues. CDR3 coding DNA: TGTGCCTGGAGTGTGGGGTATGAGACCCAGTACTTC. This encodes CAWSVGYETQYF.

This chain links TRBV7-9 with TRBJ1-4; D call uncertain. The CDR3 loop spans 15 amino acids. CDR1 is SEHNR and CDR2 is FQNEAQ in the germline V gene (reference sequence). Trimming took 4 bases from V and 4 from J, leaving 13 bases between them. This CDR3 reads CASSSTRTINEKLFF. The CDR3 nucleotides read TGTGCCAGCAGCTCAACACGTACCATTAATGAAAAACTGTTTTTT.

The chain couples TRBV2 to TRBJ1-1; D not resolved. The length of the CDR3 is 12 residues. Looked up from germline, CDR1 is SNHLY and CDR2 is FYNNEI. The V gene lost 6 bases and the J gene lost 14 bases, with 19 bases spanning the gap. The CDR3 coding sequence is TGTGCCAGCAGCCAATTAATGGTCTTTCTATTCTTT. As protein: CASSQLMVFLFF.

The genes are TRBV4-3 and TRBJ1-5; D is ambiguous. CDR1 and CDR2 from the germline V gene are LGHNA and YSLEER. The germline V and J ends were trimmed by 0 bases and 2 bases, with 8 bases remaining between them. This CDR3 contains 15 residues. CDR3 loop: CASSQDPFGNQPQHF. For the CDR3, the DNA is TGCGCCAGCAGCCAAGATCCGTTCGGCAATCAGCCCCAGCATTTT.

The chain has TRBV24-1 and TRBJ1-2; tentatively, D is TRBD1 (5 bases). Germline V lookup: CDR1 KGHDR, CDR2 SFDVKD. CDR3 length equals 14 residues. Trimming took off 2 bases at V and 5 bases at J, with 11 bases between the two ends. This chain's CDR3 is CATSDSGRIYGYTF. The DNA of the CDR3 is TGTGCCACCAGTGATTCGGGACGGATATATGGCTACACCTTC.

In this sample, this clone turned up a few times. This sequence joins TRBV7-8 and TRBJ2-7; TRBD1 or TRBD2 may be the D gene (5 bases each). Germline values: CDR1 SGHVS, CDR2 FQNEAQ. The CDR3 totals 14 residues. V gave up 4 bases and J gave up 6 bases, with 16 bases separating them. DNA for the CDR3: TGTGCCAGCAGCTCGGACCGAACAGGAGGCGAGCAGTACTTC. It specifies CASSSDRTGGEQYF. The variable domain in full, completed from reference TRBV7-8 and TRBJ2-7, reads GAGVSQSPRYKVAKRGQDVALRCDPISGHVSLFWYQQALGQGPEFLTYFQNEAQLDKSGLPSDRFFAERPEGSVSTLKIQRTQQEDSAVYLCASSSDRTGGEQYFGPGTRLTVT.

The chain recombines TRBV6-5 with TRBJ2-5; the match to TRBD2 covers 10 bases. V was pared by 6 bases and J by 2 bases, with 6 bases of the junction left unmatched. In germline, CDR1 is MNHEY, CDR2 SVGAGI. The CDR3 has 15 amino acids. CDR3 sequence: CASRSLAGEQETQYF. The DNA of the CDR3 is TGTGCCAGCAGGTCCCTAGCGGGAGAACAAGAGACCCAGTACTTC.

V and J are TRBV6-5 and TRBJ2-3; a weak D match, TRBD1 (6 bases). The CDR3 sequence is 15 residues long. The germline V gene encodes CDR1 MNHEY and CDR2 SVGAGI. With 2 bases removed from V and 7 bases from J, the gap between germline ends came to 16 bases. This CDR3 reads CASSYGQGSLYTQYF. For the CDR3, the DNA is TGTGCCAGCAGTTACGGGCAGGGGTCTTTATATACGCAGTATTTT.

The rearrangement joins TRBV27 to TRBJ1-5; no clear D. The V end was cut by 3 bases, the J end by 3 bases, with 3 bases between. The CDR3 consists of 12 residues. Germline CDR1 MNHEY, CDR2 SMNVEV (reference sequence). CDR3 region: CASSFANQPQHF. CDR3 DNA: TGTGCCAGCAGTTTTGCCAATCAGCCCCAGCATTTT.

V and J are TRBV4-3 and TRBJ1-2; 9 bases map to TRBD1. After removal of 4 bases from V and 0 bases from J, the junction contained 3 bases not matched to a gene. There are 15 residues in the CDR3. The V gene's germline CDR1 is LGHNA and CDR2 YSLEER. CDR3 sequence reads: CASSLGTGPNYGYTF. DNA for the CDR3: TGCGCCAGCAGCCTCGGGACAGGGCCTAACTATGGCTACACCTTC.

The V gene is TRBV7-3, the J gene TRBJ2-3, with 10 bases lining up with TRBD2. CDR3 length equals 17 residues. V shed 2 bases and J 2 bases; nucleotides not matched to a gene: 7. Germline V gene lookup returns CDR1 SGHTA and CDR2 FQGTGA. CDR3 amino acids: CASSLFFSGGFTDTQYF. CDR3 in DNA: TGTGCCAGCAGCTTATTCTTTAGCGGGGGGTTCACAGATACGCAGTATTTT.

The chain uses TRBV7-3 and TRBJ2-2; either TRBD1 or TRBD2 may supply D (5 bases each). From germline, CDR1 is SGHTA and CDR2 FQGTGA. V shed 10 bases and J shed 7 bases, with 19 bases lying between them. This CDR3 contains 14 residues. CDR3 bases: TGTGCCATCCCCGGCAGGGAGAAGAGCGGGGAGCTGTTTTTT. As protein: CAIPGREKSGELFF. Supplemented by reference TRBV7-3 and TRBJ2-2, the full variable domain reads GAGVSQTPSNKVTEKGKYVELRCDPISGHTALYWYRQSLGQGPEFLIYFQGTGAADDSGLPNDRFFAVRPEGSVSTLKIQRTERGDSAVYLCAIPGREKSGELFFGEGSRLTVL.

The genes are TRBV6-6 and TRBJ2-5; D call uncertain. Looked up from germline, CDR1 is MNHNY and CDR2 is SVGAGI (reference sequence). The V end was cut by 4 bases, the J end by 7 bases, with 16 bases between. The CDR3 is 14 amino acids. The CDR3 here is CASSSVEADGTQYF. Here the CDR3 DNA reads TGTGCCAGCAGTTCCGTGGAAGCTGATGGGACCCAGTACTTC.

This chain uses TRBV28 with TRBJ2-1, with 9 positions matching TRBD2. Losses at the gene ends were 5 bases for V and 8 bases for J; bases not matched to a gene: 16. The CDR3 has 17 amino acids. Germline CDR1 reads MDHEN; CDR2 reads SYDVKM. CDR3: CASSNLLGRGGAYEQFF. The DNA for the CDR3 is TGTGCCAGCAGTAACCTCCTCGGGCGCGGGGGGGCTTATGAGCAGTTCTTC.

This clone was detected a few times. The chain employs TRBV5-1 and TRBJ1-3, with D possibly TRBD1 on 6 matching bases. Germline values: CDR1 SGHRS, CDR2 YFSETQ. The CDR3 runs to 15 residues. The V end lost 1 base, the J end lost 1 base, and 9 bases lay between the germline ends. CDR3 nucleotides: TGCGCCAGCAGCTTGCAACAGGGATCTGGAAACACCATATATTTT. Its translation: CASSLQQGSGNTIYF.